This is a list of T cell receptor beta chains from one sample in a study of cytomegalovirus exposure and HLA in healthy donors. Produced via immunoSEQ multiplex PCR; TCRdb's table is partial and in-frame only. The data hold more than 200,000 clones, with less than 90% observed a single time. Sequenced input: PBMCs. The source of these receptors is a man younger than 35 in good health and CMV-seropositive. Each CDR3 is given without its conserved first and last residue. Fields, in order: V gene, D gene, J gene, CDR3 protein. The D gene is left open where the match is weak.

TRBV30	NA	TRBJ1-5	AWSVWDSNQPQH
TRBV9	TRBD1	TRBJ1-5	ASSVAGTGDGPQH
TRBV29-1	NA	TRBJ2-4	SVGPRQGTGVGAKNIQY
TRBV5-1	TRBD2	TRBJ2-1	ASSSAGTSADNEQF
TRBV7-9	TRBD2	TRBJ2-1	ASNIAGGLGNEQF
TRBV2	TRBD1	TRBJ1-1	ASSAPGRGSNTEAF
TRBV11-3	TRBD1	TRBJ2-3	ASRYRDRDTDTQY
TRBV6-1	NA	TRBJ2-4	ASCDWTNENIQY
TRBV6-5	TRBD2	TRBJ2-3	ASRRGTSGTTQY
TRBV27	NA	TRBJ2-1	ASSLSSYNEQF
TRBV20-1	NA	TRBJ2-3	SAPARDTQY
TRBV7-9	NA	TRBJ1-1	ASSLEQGTEAF
TRBV5-1	NA	TRBJ1-3	ASSLERGSGNTIY
TRBV6-5	NA	TRBJ1-1	ASTPTIMNTEAF
TRBV2	NA	TRBJ2-1	ASRGENNEQF
TRBV11-2	NA	TRBJ1-5	ASSGEGGWNQPQH
TRBV27	NA	TRBJ2-1	ASRDYNEQF
TRBV4-3	NA	TRBJ2-2	ASREADTNTGELF
TRBV7-3	NA	TRBJ1-2	ASSLGRSPYGYT
TRBV5-4	TRBD1	TRBJ1-2	ASSAGQNNGYT
TRBV9	NA	TRBJ2-3	ASSVVGGTDTQY
TRBV7-2	NA	TRBJ2-1	ASSLALPYNEQF
TRBV21-1	NA	TRBJ2-7	ASSPLEGANEQY
TRBV7-9	NA	TRBJ2-5	ASSLRQPQETQY
TRBV9	NA	TRBJ1-1	ASSDDINTEAF
TRBV2	NA	TRBJ1-4	ARRRATNEKLF
TRBV5-6	NA	TRBJ2-2	ASSEARTDENTGELF
TRBV2	TRBD1	TRBJ1-1	ASSEPSGTANTEAF
TRBV28	NA	TRBJ1-1	ASSSRRDIMNTEAF
TRBV6-5	NA	TRBJ2-7	ASSYDGPTYEQY
TRBV25-1	NA	TRBJ2-7	ASSEYSGREQY
TRBV7-3	TRBD1	TRBJ2-2	ASSSDRESGELF
TRBV15	NA	TRBJ2-7	ATSRMGAYEQY
TRBV6-5	TRBD1	TRBJ1-4	ASSFNRGIPEKLF
TRBV4-1	TRBD2	TRBJ2-7	ASSLIAGGLYEQY
TRBV15	NA	TRBJ1-2	ATSRGWGPGYT
TRBV6-6	NA	TRBJ1-2	ASSYEANYGYT
TRBV29-1	NA	TRBJ2-7	SVRAMRGYEQY
TRBV29-1	TRBD1	TRBJ1-5	SVVTGVGPQH
TRBV18	NA	TRBJ2-7	ASSPGQGGEQY
TRBV5-6	TRBD2	TRBJ2-1	ASSLGLAHDLTQF